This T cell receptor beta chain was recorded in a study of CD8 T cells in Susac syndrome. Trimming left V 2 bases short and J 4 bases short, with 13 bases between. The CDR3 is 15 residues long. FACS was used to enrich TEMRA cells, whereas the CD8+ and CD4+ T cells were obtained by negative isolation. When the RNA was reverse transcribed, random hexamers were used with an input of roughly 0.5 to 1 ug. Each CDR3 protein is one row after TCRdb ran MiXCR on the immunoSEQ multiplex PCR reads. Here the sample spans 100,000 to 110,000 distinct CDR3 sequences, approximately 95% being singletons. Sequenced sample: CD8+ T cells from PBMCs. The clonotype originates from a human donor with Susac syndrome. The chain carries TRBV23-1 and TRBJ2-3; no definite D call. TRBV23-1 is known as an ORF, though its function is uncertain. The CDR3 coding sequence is TGCGCCAGCAGTCAAGTTGTTCTCGGATCAGATACGCAGTATTTT. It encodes CASSQVVLGSDTQYF.